What follows are 16 T cell receptor beta chains derived from one specimen sequenced in a study of neurological immune-mediated disorders. TCRdb ran MiXCR on the 5' RACE reads and lists one entry per CDR3 protein. The sample lists approximately 43,000 distinct CDR3 sequences, 2.5% occurring once. Sequenced input: PBMCs. All receptors come from a man aged 25-45 years with multiple sclerosis.

This clonotype was recorded at least ten times. This chain uses TRBV27 with TRBJ2-5, with D uncertain. The CDR3 totals 14 residues. CDR1 and CDR2 (germline): MNHEY, SMNVEV (reference sequence). V lost 4 bases and J 2 bases, leaving 11 bases between the germline ends. The CDR3 sequence is CASSSALGQETQYF. The CDR3 DNA reads TGTGCCAGCAGTTCTGCCTTAGGACAAGAGACCCAGTACTTC.

The table lists this clonotype with many counts. The rearrangement uses TRBV27 and TRBJ1-2, with TRBD1 matching 8 bases. CDR1 and CDR2 from the germline V gene are MNHEY and SMNVEV (reference sequence). The CDR3 consists of 14 residues. V lost 7 bases, J lost 6 bases, and 10 bases stayed unmatched. This CDR3 reads CASMDRTGRDGYTF. The DNA for the CDR3 is TGTGCCAGCATGGATCGGACAGGGCGGGATGGCTACACCTTC.

The table lists this clonotype with many counts. The rearrangement joins TRBV7-3 to TRBJ1-1, with D possibly being TRBD1 (5 bases). CDR1 is SGHTA and CDR2 is FQGTGA in the germline V gene. V lost 0 bases, J lost 1 base, and 6 bases lay in between. The CDR3 loop spans 14 amino acids. In DNA form, the CDR3 reads TGTGCCAGCAGCTTAACGGGACCGAACACTGAAGCTTTCTTT. It yields the protein CASSLTGPNTEAFF.

This clonotype was recorded at least ten times. The chain has TRBV28 and TRBJ2-7, with a tentative D call TRBD1 (6 bases). Trimming removed 3 bases at V and 4 bases at J, with 13 bases between. The CDR3 totals 14 residues. CDR1 is MDHEN and CDR2 is SYDVKM in the germline V gene. The CDR3 loop reads CASSFSGAPYEQYF. The CDR3 DNA reads TGTGCCAGCAGTTTCTCAGGGGCGCCGTACGAGCAGTACTTC.

This clonotype was counted between two and nine times. The rearrangement joins TRBV7-7 to TRBJ2-1; TRBD1 agrees at 8 bases. Unmatched junction bases numbered 4, after V lost 5 bases and J lost 4 bases. Germline values: CDR1 SSHAT, CDR2 FNYEAQ (reference sequence). The CDR3 is 14 residues long. The CDR3 loop reads CASSRDRIYNEQFF. The CDR3, as DNA: TGTGCCAGCAGCCGGGACAGGATATACAATGAGCAGTTCTTC.

This clonotype showed up many times. The chain recombines TRBV7-9 with TRBJ2-5; 8 nucleotides match TRBD2. The CDR3 has 14 amino acids. The trim removed 4 bases at V and 4 bases at J, leaving 5 bases unmatched. Germline V gene lookup returns CDR1 SEHNR and CDR2 FQNEAQ (reference sequence). The CDR3 bases are TGTGCCAGCAGCTCAAGCGGGAGACGAGAGACCCAGTACTTC. This translates into CASSSSGRRETQYF.

In its sample, this clonotype was seen many times. V gene TRBV12-3 or TRBV12-4 combines with J gene TRBJ1-1, with D perhaps matching TRBD1 (6 bases). The CDR3 covers 13 residues. V lost 6 bases, J lost 5 bases, and 13 bases lay in between. The CDR3 here is CASSWDTTTEAFF. As DNA, the CDR3 is TGTGCCAGCAGCTGGGACACGACAACTGAAGCTTTCTTT.

The table lists this clonotype with many counts. V and J are TRBV20-1 and TRBJ1-2; D is perhaps TRBD1 (6 bases). The ends were cut back, 0 bases at V and 4 bases at J, with 15 bases in the middle. The CDR3 runs 15 residues. Germline V lookup: CDR1 DFQATT, CDR2 SNEGSKA (reference sequence). The CDR3 spells CSARDLKGEPYGYTF. Written as DNA, the CDR3 is TGCAGTGCTAGAGATCTCAAGGGGGAACCCTATGGCTACACCTTC.

This clonotype was counted at least ten times. The genes are TRBV11-2 and TRBJ2-1; D gene ambiguous. Germline V CDR1 and CDR2: SGHAT, FQNNGV. The ends were cut back, 4 bases at V and 6 bases at J, with 10 bases in the middle. The CDR3 extends over 13 amino acids. The CDR3 reads CASSWDYPNEQFF. DNA for the CDR3: TGTGCCAGCAGCTGGGATTATCCCAATGAGCAGTTCTTC.

This clonotype was recorded many times. J is TRBJ2-3 and V is TRBV7-6; D is uncertain. The V gene lost 0 bases and the J gene lost 4 bases, with 8 bases spanning the gap. CDR1 and CDR2 from the germline V gene are SGHVS and FNYEAQ. This CDR3 region has 14 residues. CDR3 in amino acids: CASSLAPGPDTQYF. The CDR3 coding sequence is TGTGCCAGCAGCTTAGCCCCCGGCCCAGATACGCAGTATTTT.

This chain uses TRBV27 with TRBJ1-1, with D perhaps TRBD1 (5 bases). V lost 3 bases and J lost 3, with 5 bases in between. CDR1 MNHEY and CDR2 SMNVEV come from the germline V gene (reference sequence). This CDR3 spans 12 amino acids. CDR3 bases: TGTGCCAGCAGTTTGGGGGACACTGAAGCTTTCTTT. Protein sequence: CASSLGDTEAFF.

This clonotype came up many times. The chain combines TRBV12-3 or TRBV12-4 with TRBJ2-3; D is unresolved. This CDR3 comprises 13 residues. The V end was cut by 3 bases, the J end by 4 bases, with 8 bases between. Written as DNA, the CDR3 is TGTGCCAGCAGTTTGGGTGAGCCAGATACGCAGTATTTT. Translating gives CASSLGEPDTQYF.

This clonotype was counted ten times or more. The chain links TRBV10-3 to TRBJ2-7, with 7 bases that match TRBD1. CDR1 is ENHRY, CDR2 SYGVKD, per germline. The junction had 9 bases not matched to a gene; V was cut back by 4 bases and J by 3 bases. The CDR3 totals 15 residues. The CDR3 spells CAISAMGQSRYEQYF. CDR3 bases: TGTGCCATCAGTGCAATGGGACAGTCCCGCTACGAGCAGTACTTC.

In its sample, this clonotype was seen many times. CDR3 nucleotides: TGCAGTGCTAGAGATCCGTCCGGGGGGCGTGGGGCCAACGTCCTGACTTTC. Encoded protein: CSARDPSGGRGANVLTF. J is TRBJ2-6 and V is TRBV20-1; tentative D call: TRBD2 (7 bases). This CDR3 spans 17 amino acids. Germline V gene sequence: CDR1 DFQATT, CDR2 SNEGSKA (reference sequence). Trimming removed 0 bases from V and 3 bases from J, with 15 bases in between.

This clonotype was picked up many times. This chain connects TRBV7-9 to TRBJ2-7; tentative D call: TRBD2 (6 bases). Germline V gives CDR1 SEHNR, CDR2 FQNEAQ (reference sequence). This CDR3 has 14 residues. The germline V and J ends were trimmed by 5 bases and 4 bases, with 15 bases remaining between them. As DNA, the CDR3 is TGTGCCAGCAGCCCGTTGGGGGGACCTTACGAGCAGTACTTC. Protein product: CASSPLGGPYEQYF.

In its sample, this clonotype was seen a few times. The chain is built from TRBV3-1 and TRBJ2-7; a weak D match, TRBD2 (7 bases). CDR1 and CDR2 (germline): LGHDT, YNNKEL (reference sequence). V lost 1 base and J 3 bases, leaving 13 bases between the germline ends. The CDR3 spans 15 residues. The CDR3 here is CASSQGGGGYYEQYF. As DNA, the CDR3 is TGTGCCAGCAGCCAAGGAGGCGGGGGCTACTACGAGCAGTACTTC.